Below, 25 T cell receptor beta chains from the same sample are listed, as sequenced in a study of CD8 T cells in ankylosing spondylitis. Study-wide findings and caveats: Made up of several highly homologous variants, a TCR beta motif appeared characteristic of ankylosing spondylitis blood.

Antigen specificity for these receptors is unknown. TCRdb independently ran MiXCR on the 5' RACE reads; one entry per CDR3 protein. The sample consists of almost 400,000 distinct CDR3 sequences, about 20% of them appearing once. The sample was blood, either unsorted or a sorted T cell fraction (not recorded which). The receptor set was obtained from a male donor with ankylosing spondylitis.

This clonotype was recorded at least ten times. The chain couples TRBV29-1 to TRBJ2-1; TRBD2 matches 8 bases. CDR1 and CDR2 from the germline V gene are SQVTM and ANQGSEA. This CDR3 contains 13 residues. Trimming at V came to 5 bases and at J to 5 bases, leaving 5 bases not matched to a gene. Written as DNA, the CDR3 is TGCAGCGTTCCGGGACTAGGGAACAATGAGCAGTTCTTC. It is translated as CSVPGLGNNEQFF.

This clonotype has only a few counts. The V gene is TRBV6-5, the J gene TRBJ2-5; TRBD2 might be the D (5 bases). The germline CDR1 and CDR2 sequences are MNHEY and SVGAGI. Trimming removed 0 bases at V and 9 bases at J, with 8 bases between. The CDR3 spans 12 residues. The DNA of the CDR3 is TGTGCCAGCAGTTACTCGAGGGTAGCCCAGTACTTC. It specifies CASSYSRVAQYF.

This rearrangement joins TRBV7-9 to TRBJ2-6, with D unresolved. CDR1 is SEHNR and CDR2 is FQNEAQ in the germline V gene (reference sequence). This CDR3 region has 15 residues. Between the trimmed V and J ends, which lost 5 bases and 0 bases, there was a span of 8 bases. The CDR3 is CASSLSYSGANVLTF. The CDR3 region has the DNA TGTGCCAGCAGCCTCTCTTACTCTGGGGCCAACGTCCTGACTTTC. The full variable domain, in which reference TRBV7-9 and TRBJ2-6 provide the parts outside the CDR3, is DTGVSQNPRHKITKRGQNVTFRCDPISEHNRLYWYRQTLGQGPEFLTYFQNEAQLEKSRLLSDRFSAERPKGSFSTLEIQRTEQGDSAMYLCASSLSYSGANVLTFGAGSRLTVL.

The chain carries TRBV29-1 and TRBJ2-5; D remains ambiguous. Per germline, CDR1 SQVTM and CDR2 ANQGSEA. CDR3 length equals 12 residues. V lost 8 bases and J lost 5, with 15 bases in between. This chain's CDR3 is CSFRSTLETQYF. The CDR3 DNA reads TGCAGCTTCCGTTCGACGCTGGAGACCCAGTACTTC. Full variable domain (outside the CDR3, taken from reference TRBV29-1 and TRBJ2-5): SAVISQKPSRDICQRGTSLTIQCQVDSQVTMMFWYRQQPGQSLTLIATANQGSEATYESGFVIDKFPISRPNLTFSTLTVSNMSPEDSSIYLCSFRSTLETQYFGPGTRLLVL.

V is TRBV5-1 and J is TRBJ2-1; D possibly corresponds to TRBD1 (5 bases). The germline V gene encodes CDR1 SGHRS and CDR2 YFSETQ. The CDR3 has 17 residues. Trimming removed 4 bases from V and 1 base from J, with 18 bases in between. Written as DNA, the CDR3 is TGCGCCAGCAGCAGCTTATGGGGCCCTAAATCCTACAATGAGCAGTTCTTC. Protein sequence: CASSSLWGPKSYNEQFF.

This clonotype was counted between two and nine times. The rearrangement joins TRBV12-3 or TRBV12-4 to TRBJ1-3; D is unclear. CDR3 length equals 12 residues. V lost 7 bases, J lost 9 bases, and 13 bases lay in between. The CDR3 DNA reads TGTGCCAGCACCTCTCCCGGAGGCACCATATATTTT. It encodes CASTSPGGTIYF.

Only a few counts were recorded for this clonotype. The genes are TRBV15 and TRBJ2-2; the D is unclear. The CDR3 totals 16 residues. Trimming cost V 5 bases and J 1 base, with 14 bases left between them. CDR1 is LNHNV, CDR2 YYDKDF, per germline (reference sequence). CDR3 nucleotides: TGTGCCACCAGCCGCGAAACGCTCGGGAACACCGGGGAGCTGTTTTTT. It codes for CATSRETLGNTGELFF.

V is TRBV11-1 and J is TRBJ1-4, with 7 bases identical to TRBD1. Germline trimming cut 6 bases from V and 3 bases from J; bases unmatched to any gene: 1. Germline V lookup: CDR1 SGHAT, CDR2 FQDESV (reference sequence). This CDR3 region has 13 residues. DNA for the CDR3: TGTGCCAGCAGTGGGACAGCTAATGAAAAACTGTTTTTT. Amino acids: CASSGTANEKLFF.

This clonotype came up a few times. The chain carries TRBV6-1 and TRBJ2-4; a possible D gene is TRBD1 (6 bases). V was trimmed by 4 bases and J by 6 bases, leaving 19 bases between them. The germline V gene encodes CDR1 MNHNS and CDR2 SASEGT. This CDR3 comprises 16 residues. The CDR3 loop is CASSVSGDIPRNIQYF. CDR3 DNA: TGTGCCAGCAGTGTATCTGGGGACATCCCTAGAAACATTCAGTACTTC.

This clonotype has a handful of counts. The chain links TRBV6-1 to TRBJ2-1; 14 bases fit TRBD2. This CDR3 spans 16 amino acids. From germline, CDR1 is MNHNS and CDR2 SASEGT. Trimming removed 6 bases from V and 8 bases from J; junction bases left unmatched: 9. CDR3 in amino acids: CASRAPGLAGDHEQFF. The CDR3 coding sequence is TGTGCCAGCAGAGCTCCGGGACTAGCGGGAGACCATGAGCAGTTCTTC.

This clonotype was counted ten times or more. The chain links TRBV29-1 to TRBJ2-2; no clear D. Germline loops: CDR1 SQVTM, CDR2 ANQGSEA. Trimming left V 6 bases short and J 1 base short, with 18 bases between. The CDR3 is 16 residues long. In nucleotides, the CDR3 is TGCAGCGTCAAGGGAATAGATCGAATGAACACCGGGGAGCTGTTTTTT. Residues: CSVKGIDRMNTGELFF.

This clonotype turned up a few times. The chain uses TRBV7-6 and TRBJ1-1, with 10 bases lining up with TRBD1. This CDR3 has 16 residues. Germline CDR1 and CDR2: SGHVS and FNYEAQ. The V segment lost 5 bases and the J segment 0 bases; nucleotides outside the gene matches: 6. Here the CDR3 DNA reads TGTGCCAGCAGCCAGACAGGGGGCGCGGTGAACACTGAAGCTTTCTTT. Protein product: CASSQTGGAVNTEAFF.

There are a few counts of this clonotype. J is TRBJ1-4 and V is TRBV20-1; D unresolved. This CDR3 has 13 residues. The V gene's germline CDR1 is DFQATT and CDR2 SNEGSKA (reference sequence). V was shortened by 1 base and J by 8 bases, with 11 bases between the two germline ends. This CDR3 is CSARGGFGEKLFF. In DNA form, the CDR3 reads TGCAGTGCTAGAGGAGGTTTCGGGGAAAAACTGTTTTTT.

This chain joins TRBV7-3 and TRBJ2-7; either TRBD1 or TRBD2 may supply D (5 bases each). With 0 bases removed from V and 12 bases from J, the gap between germline ends came to 24 bases. Looked up from germline, CDR1 is SGHTA and CDR2 is FQGTGA. The CDR3 runs to 16 residues. The chain's CDR3 is CASSLTPWGPPLMRYF. The CDR3 DNA reads as TGTGCCAGCAGCTTAACCCCCTGGGGACCCCCTCTGATGCGGTACTTC.

The J gene is TRBJ1-5, the V gene TRBV2; 8 nucleotides align to TRBD1. There are 16 residues in the CDR3. Trimming at V came to 6 bases and at J to 6 bases, leaving 13 bases not matched to a gene. The V gene's germline CDR1 is SNHLY and CDR2 FYNNEI. The CDR3, as DNA: TGTGCCAGCAGCTCCCCCGCCGGACAGGGTTTTCAGCCCCAGCATTTT. Its translation: CASSSPAGQGFQPQHF. Full variable domain (remainder filled in from reference TRBV2 and TRBJ1-5): EPEVTQTPSHQVTQMGQEVILRCVPISNHLYFYWYRQILGQKVEFLVSFYNNEISEKSEIFDDQFSVERPDGSNFTLKIRSTKLEDSAMYFCASSSPAGQGFQPQHFGDGTRLSIL.

This clonotype has just a few counts. The chain recombines TRBV28 with TRBJ2-2; 8 nucleotides agree with TRBD1. The CDR3 runs to 14 residues. Losses at the gene ends were 1 base for V and 7 bases for J; bases not matched to a gene: 2. Germline values: CDR1 MDHEN, CDR2 SYDVKM. The CDR3 protein is CASSLLQGGGELFF. The CDR3 DNA reads TGTGCCAGCAGTTTATTACAGGGGGGCGGGGAGCTGTTTTTT.

This clonotype turned up a few times. The V gene is TRBV6-2 or TRBV6-3, the J gene TRBJ2-1; either TRBD1 or TRBD2 may supply D (5 bases each). The CDR3 consists of 16 residues. V dropped 8 bases and J dropped 3 bases, with 20 bases sitting between them. CDR1 is MNHEY and CDR2 is SVGEGT in the germline V gene. Written as DNA, the CDR3 is TGTGCCAGCCTAAATACAGCGGCAGGGAGCTACAATGAGCAGTTCTTC. Translating it yields CASLNTAAGSYNEQFF.

V gene TRBV20-1 combines with J gene TRBJ2-7, with no clear D. V was clipped by 6 bases and J by 1 base, with 16 bases between them. CDR3 length: 14 residues. In germline, CDR1 is DFQATT, CDR2 SNEGSKA (reference sequence). CDR3 sequence reads: CSAPVSWVSYEQYF. The CDR3 DNA sequence: TGCAGTGCGCCGGTGAGTTGGGTGTCCTACGAGCAGTACTTC.

This clonotype appeared many times. This rearrangement joins TRBV5-1 to TRBJ2-7; no firm D call. The CDR3 runs to 11 residues. Germline CDR1 is SGHRS and CDR2 is YFSETQ. Trimming left V 1 base short and J 5 bases short, with 4 bases between. The CDR3 nucleotides are TGCGCCAGCAGCTTGCGCGACGAGCAGTACTTC. Its protein is CASSLRDEQYF.

In this sample, this clonotype turned up a few times. The gene calls are TRBV28 and TRBJ2-3; D might be TRBD2 (7 bases). V lost 5 bases, J lost 3 bases, and 21 bases lay in between. The CDR3 extends over 17 amino acids. The V gene's germline CDR1 is MDHEN and CDR2 SYDVKM. CDR3 nucleotide sequence: TGTGCCAGCAGTCCCCCAGATACAGGGCGGGAGACAGATACGCAGTATTTT. This sequence encodes CASSPPDTGRETDTQYF. Variable domain in full (rest from reference TRBV28 and TRBJ2-3): DVKVTQSSRYLVKRTGEKVFLECVQDMDHENMFWYRQDPGLGLRLIYFSYDVKMKEKGDIPEGYSVSREKKERFSLILESASTNQTSMYLCASSPPDTGRETDTQYFGPGTRLTVL.

The gene calls are TRBV11-2 and TRBJ2-6; D unresolved. Germline V gene lookup returns CDR1 SGHAT and CDR2 FQNNGV. The CDR3 is made up of 16 amino acids. V dropped 5 bases and J dropped 2 bases, with 13 bases sitting between them. Here the CDR3 reads CASSLAGYPGANVLTF. As DNA, the CDR3 is TGTGCCAGCAGCCTCGCCGGGTACCCTGGGGCCAACGTCCTGACTTTC.

The chain links TRBV5-6 to TRBJ1-2; the D gene is possibly TRBD1 (6 bases). The V gene lost 0 bases and the J gene lost 2 bases, with 11 bases spanning the gap. CDR3 length equals 15 residues. Germline loops: CDR1 SGHDT, CDR2 YYEEEE. The CDR3 DNA is TGTGCCAGCAGCTTGGTCAGGGGCGCCAACTATGGCTACACCTTC. Its translation: CASSLVRGANYGYTF.

V usage is TRBV6-1 and J usage is TRBJ2-7; the match to TRBD2 covers 13 bases. Losses at the gene ends were 5 bases for V and 4 bases for J; bases not matched to a gene: 5. This CDR3 contains 15 residues. In germline, CDR1 is MNHNS, CDR2 SASEGT. This chain's CDR3 is CASSKTSGRPYEQYF. The CDR3 nucleotides are TGTGCCAGCAGTAAGACTAGCGGGAGGCCATACGAGCAGTACTTC.

The rearrangement links TRBV7-2 to TRBJ2-3; 7 nucleotides agree with TRBD2. The CDR3 is made up of 13 amino acids. V was pared by 3 bases and J by 4 bases, with 1 base of the junction left unmatched. Germline lookup yields CDR1 SGHTA and CDR2 FQGNSA. The CDR3 reads CASSFLAADTQYF. CDR3 bases: TGTGCCAGCAGCTTCCTAGCGGCAGATACGCAGTATTTT.

This clonotype was seen many times. This rearrangement joins TRBV29-1 to TRBJ2-2; no clear D. V lost 5 bases and J 0 bases, leaving 7 bases between the germline ends. Germline-derived CDR1 and CDR2 are SQVTM and ANQGSEA. The CDR3 has 13 amino acids. CDR3 in DNA: TGCAGCGTTTACTACCCGAACACCGGGGAGCTGTTTTTT. Protein: CSVYYPNTGELFF.